This TCR beta chain originates from a study of shared clonotypes between healthy human individuals. The V gene end was trimmed by 4 bases and the J gene end by 8 bases; junction bases not matched to a gene: 12. The germline gives CDR1 SGHNT, CDR2 YYREEE (reference sequence). CDR3 size: 16 residues. Study results and caveats: Few donors limited the genetic and exposure-history diversity represented.

Nashville, Tennessee was home to all donors, who were Caucasian adults. Assay: immunoSEQ multiplex PCR; the TCRdb copy retains only in-frame clones and omits some. The table records more than 400,000 clones, roughly 95% of them present only once. This clone was seen just once. Its antigen is as yet unknown. This TCR came from a woman in her 30s in good health. The chain employs TRBV5-4 and TRBJ1-4; 9 bases line up with TRBD1. Sequenced input: naive CD4+ T cells sorted from blood. Indicated subset: CD45RA+ positively selected. CDR3 in amino acids: CASSLSGTGRREKLFF. In nucleotides, the CDR3 is TGTGCCAGCAGCCTATCCGGGACAGGGAGACGAGAAAAACTGTTTTTT.